These 19 T cell receptor beta chains originate from one sample sequenced in a study of early T cells in non-severe SARS-CoV-2 infection. MiXCR, applied by TCRdb to the 5' RACE reads, yields one record per CDR3 protein. This table has just under 65,000 distinct CDR3 sequences, 8.8% appearing once. Source: whole blood, taken at baseline. The origin of the receptors is an adult who was a healthcare worker with PCR-confirmed SARS-CoV-2 infection or an uninfected control (not recorded which).

CDR3 region: CSASLGLYYNEQFF. CDR3 coding DNA: TGCAGTGCTAGTCTCGGTCTTTACTACAATGAGCAGTTCTTC. The rearrangement uses TRBV20-1 and TRBJ2-1; D gene unclear. This CDR3 contains 14 residues. Germline CDR1 and CDR2: DFQATT and SNEGSKA (reference sequence). The ends were cut back, 3 bases at V and 3 bases at J, with 12 bases in the middle.

In this sample, this clonotype turned up a few times. V is TRBV15 and J is TRBJ1-2; D is undetermined. Deletions cut 0 bases from V and 2 bases from J, with 10 bases between. Germline loops: CDR1 LNHNV, CDR2 YYDKDF (reference sequence). This CDR3 is built from 15 residues. The CDR3 is CATSRDLGENYGYTF. The CDR3 nucleotides are TGTGCCACCAGCAGAGATTTGGGCGAGAACTATGGCTACACCTTC.

At least ten counts were recorded for this clonotype. This chain joins TRBV7-2 and TRBJ2-6; D may be TRBD1 (5 bases). The V end was cut by 0 bases, the J end by 2 bases, with 8 bases between. CDR3 length equals 16 residues. Looked up from germline, CDR1 is SGHTA and CDR2 is FQGNSA. CDR3 bases: TGTGCCAGCAGCTTAGCGGGGCGTGCTGGGGCCAACGTCCTGACTTTC. Translated, it gives CASSLAGRAGANVLTF.

This clonotype has more than one count but fewer than ten. The J gene is TRBJ1-5, the V gene TRBV19, with no clear D. The CDR3 consists of 17 residues. Germline V lookup: CDR1 LNHDA, CDR2 SQIVND (reference sequence). Trimming took off 7 bases at V and 0 bases at J, with 19 bases between the two ends. The DNA of the CDR3 is TGTGCCAGTACTACCCGAAGAGGGAGTTATAGCAATCAGCCCCAGCATTTT. Amino acid sequence: CASTTRRGSYSNQPQHF.

This clonotype has a count of ten or more. This chain links TRBV9 with TRBJ2-1; D unresolved. Germline assignment: CDR1 SGDLS and CDR2 YYNGEE. The CDR3 consists of 15 residues. V lost 2 bases and J 0 bases, leaving 9 bases between the germline ends. The CDR3 DNA sequence: TGTGCCAGCAGCGTGGGCGAGTCCTCCTACAATGAGCAGTTCTTC. Its protein product is CASSVGESSYNEQFF.

J is TRBJ2-2 and V is TRBV18; no definite D call. The CDR3 runs to 16 residues. From germline, CDR1 is KGHSH and CDR2 LQKENI. V shed 3 bases and J shed 0 bases, with 11 bases lying between them. CDR3 in amino acids: CASSPSPTANTGELFF. The DNA for the CDR3 is TGTGCCAGCTCACCGAGCCCGACCGCGAACACCGGGGAGCTGTTTTTT.

This chain joins TRBV20-1 and TRBJ2-1; D assignment may be TRBD1 or TRBD2 (5 bases each). This CDR3 contains 14 residues. V lost 1 base to trimming and J lost 5 bases, with 12 bases between them. Germline V CDR1 and CDR2: DFQATT, SNEGSKA (reference sequence). The CDR3 sequence is CSARGPGTHNEQFF. The CDR3 bases are TGCAGTGCTAGAGGTCCCGGGACCCACAATGAGCAGTTCTTC.

This clonotype was counted many times. V usage is TRBV9 and J usage is TRBJ2-6; 9 nucleotides match TRBD2. CDR3 length: 16 amino acids. Germline values: CDR1 SGDLS, CDR2 YYNGEE. The V and J ends lost 3 bases and 2 bases, in that order; junction bases with no gene match: 3. CDR3 in amino acids: CASSARLAAGANVLTF. The CDR3 region has the DNA TGTGCCAGCAGCGCCCGACTAGCGGCTGGGGCCAACGTCCTGACTTTC.

This clonotype showed up many times. This chain connects TRBV2 to TRBJ2-1; D possibly corresponds to TRBD1 (6 bases). The CDR3 length is 12 residues. Per germline, CDR1 SNHLY and CDR2 FYNNEI. With 9 bases removed from V and 12 bases from J, the gap between germline ends came to 18 bases. CDR3 sequence (DNA): TGTGCCAGTTCACAGGGATCGCGGAGGCAGTTCTTC. Its protein is CASSQGSRRQFF. Full variable domain (rest looked up from reference TRBV2 and TRBJ2-1): EPEVTQTPSHQVTQMGQEVILRCVPISNHLYFYWYRQILGQKVEFLVSFYNNEISEKSEIFDDQFSVERPDGSNFTLKIRSTKLEDSAMYFCASSQGSRRQFFGPGTRLTVL.

The chain uses TRBV20-1 and TRBJ2-3; TRBD2 aligns across 12 bases. In germline, CDR1 is DFQATT, CDR2 SNEGSKA (reference sequence). The CDR3 has 15 residues. Trimming removed 5 bases from V and 4 bases from J; junction bases left unmatched: 7. The CDR3, as DNA: TGCAGTGCTCCCGCGACTAGCGGGAGATCAGATACGCAGTATTTT. Protein product: CSAPATSGRSDTQYF.

This clonotype came up a few times. The chain is built from TRBV6-5 and TRBJ2-1; perhaps D is TRBD1 or TRBD2 (5 bases each). V shed 4 bases and J shed 8 bases, with 9 bases lying between them. CDR1 and CDR2 from the germline V gene are MNHEY and SVGAGI. The CDR3 is 12 amino acids. CDR3 DNA sequence: TGTGCCAGCAGTTGGGGACCGTATGAGCAGTTCTTC. Protein: CASSWGPYEQFF.

The chain joins TRBV18 to TRBJ2-3; 8 positions agree with TRBD2. The CDR3 is made up of 15 amino acids. V dropped 3 bases and J dropped 4; count of bases not matched to a gene: 6. Per germline, CDR1 KGHSH and CDR2 LQKENI. The CDR3 bases are TGTGCCAGCTCACCCTTAGCGGGAACCTCAGATACGCAGTATTTT. This translates into CASSPLAGTSDTQYF.

This clonotype was seen a few times. The V and J genes are TRBV19 and TRBJ1-2; D remains unclear. Germline V gene lookup returns CDR1 LNHDA and CDR2 SQIVND (reference sequence). The ends were cut back, 9 bases at V and 0 bases at J, with 20 bases in the middle. The CDR3 length is 16 residues. CDR3 coding DNA: TGTGCCAGCCGATATAGGGCAGAAGCACCTAACTATGGCTACACCTTC. Translation gives CASRYRAEAPNYGYTF.

The chain recombines TRBV11-2 with TRBJ2-4, with 11 bases aligning to TRBD1. With 2 bases clipped from V and 0 bases from J, the junction kept 6 bases outside the gene matches. This CDR3 is built from 18 residues. The germline V gene has CDR1 SGHAT and CDR2 FQNNGV. The CDR3 nucleotides read TGTGCCAGCAGCTTATTCCGGGACAGGGGGATAGCCAAAAACATTCAGTACTTC. It codes for CASSLFRDRGIAKNIQYF.

The chain carries TRBV5-1 and TRBJ2-1; tentatively, D is TRBD1 or TRBD2 (5 bases each). This CDR3 contains 17 residues. The V and J ends lost 4 bases and 0 bases respectively, with 17 bases between them. Germline V gene lookup returns CDR1 SGHRS and CDR2 YFSETQ. The CDR3 coding sequence is TGCGCCAGCAGCCCCGGTCCGGGACCAAGCTCCTACAATGAGCAGTTCTTC. It translates to CASSPGPGPSSYNEQFF.

V usage is TRBV20-1 and J usage is TRBJ2-3, with D unresolved. V was pared by 4 bases and J by 5 bases, with 13 bases between. The CDR3 is 13 amino acids. Germline V CDR1 and CDR2: DFQATT, SNEGSKA (reference sequence). In nucleotides, the CDR3 is TGCAGTGCTAAGACGGAGTCCTTAGATACGCAGTATTTT. It specifies CSAKTESLDTQYF.

This chain connects TRBV7-2 to TRBJ1-2, with TRBD1 matching 9 bases. The V gene end was trimmed by 4 bases and the J gene end by 8 bases; junction bases not matched to a gene: 8. Germline V CDR1 and CDR2: SGHTA, FQGNSA. The CDR3 has 14 residues. The CDR3 spells CASSWDRESHGYTF. Written as DNA, the CDR3 is TGTGCCAGCAGCTGGGACAGGGAATCTCACGGCTACACCTTC.

This clonotype has at least ten counts. The chain links TRBV20-1 to TRBJ2-7; D remains unclear. The CDR3 has 13 amino acids. Germline CDR1 and CDR2: DFQATT and SNEGSKA (reference sequence). V dropped 1 base and J dropped 6 bases, with 13 bases sitting between them. CDR3 nucleotides: TGCAGTGCTAGAGTAGCAGGATCCGTCGAGCAGTACTTC. Residues: CSARVAGSVEQYF.

Regarding this clonotype: A read error may account for a junction end that differs from germline. The rearrangement uses TRBV7-6 and TRBJ2-2, with TRBD2 identical over 8 bases. Germline V lookup: CDR1 SGHVS, CDR2 FNYEAQ. CDR3 length: 15 amino acids. CDR3 coding DNA: TGTGCCAGCACCTTAGCGGGAATGAACACCGGGGAGCTGTTTTTT. Residues: CASTLAGMNTGELFF.